A selection of T cell receptor beta chains follows, all from one sample in a study of blood T cell repertoires in COVID-19. Produced via immunoSEQ multiplex PCR; TCRdb's table is partial and in-frame only. The sample lists under 75,000 clones; 87% were seen once. The specimen sequenced was peripheral blood. The receptors come from a young woman with acute or convalescent COVID-19. Both conserved end residues are part of each CDR3. Fields, in order: clone size, D gene, V gene, J gene, CDR3 protein, CDR3 DNA. A D gene is named only where the DNA matches it firmly. Some rows have no size entry. The others give once, few or many, or a class for an expanded clone.

.	.	TRBV2	TRBJ2-6	CASGTGVSGANVLTF	TGTGCCAGCGGTACGGGAGTTTCTGGGGCCAACGTCCTGACTTTC
.	TRBD1	TRBV5-1	TRBJ2-1	CASSVQGYNEQFF	TGCGCCAGCAGCGTACAGGGGTACAATGAGCAGTTCTTC
.	.	TRBV2	TRBJ1-2	CASSEAPGGYTF	TGTGCCAGCAGTGAAGCGCCGGGAGGCTACACCTTC
.	.	TRBV19	TRBJ1-2	CASKVSNGLGNYGYTF	TGTGCCAGTAAGGTTAGCAATGGACTGGGAAACTATGGCTACACCTTC
.	TRBD1	TRBV27	TRBJ1-5	CASTGTGNQPQHF	TGTGCCAGCACCGGGACAGGGAATCAGCCCCAGCATTTT
once	.	TRBV4-3	TRBJ1-1	CASSQSGNTEAFF	TGCGCCAGCAGCCAATCGGGGAACACTGAAGCTTTCTTT
.	.	TRBV10-3	TRBJ1-3	CAISTIRGGAGNTIYF	TGTGCCATCAGTACCATAAGAGGGGGAGCTGGAAACACCATATATTTT
.	TRBD2	TRBV12-5	TRBJ2-7	CASGLALAGVEHEQYF	TGTGCTAGTGGTTTGGCTCTAGCGGGAGTTGAGCACGAGCAGTACTTC
.	TRBD2	TRBV5-1	TRBJ2-3	CASSLARTSGTEDTQYF	TGCGCCAGCAGCTTAGCTCGGACTAGCGGGACGGAGGATACGCAGTATTTT
.	TRBD2	TRBV3-1/TRBV3-2	TRBJ2-7	CASSQGTSGPYEQYF	TGTGCCAGCAGCCAAGGGACTAGCGGCCCCTACGAGCAGTACTTC
.	TRBD1	TRBV29-1	TRBJ1-2	CSVEGQDRFGYGYTF	TGCAGCGTTGAAGGCCAGGACAGGTTCGGCTATGGCTACACCTTC
.	TRBD2	TRBV6-5	TRBJ2-7	CASSLAGGPEYF	TGTGCCAGCAGTTTAGCGGGGGGGCCGGAATACTTC
.	.	TRBV21-1	TRBJ1-1	CASSTRQGMNTEAFF	TGTGCCAGCAGCACCAGACAGGGAATGAACACTGAAGCTTTCTTT
.	.	TRBV6-2/TRBV6-3	TRBJ1-2	CASSYSRDKGNYGYTF	TGTGCCAGCAGCTATTCGAGGGACAAGGGCAACTATGGCTACACCTTC